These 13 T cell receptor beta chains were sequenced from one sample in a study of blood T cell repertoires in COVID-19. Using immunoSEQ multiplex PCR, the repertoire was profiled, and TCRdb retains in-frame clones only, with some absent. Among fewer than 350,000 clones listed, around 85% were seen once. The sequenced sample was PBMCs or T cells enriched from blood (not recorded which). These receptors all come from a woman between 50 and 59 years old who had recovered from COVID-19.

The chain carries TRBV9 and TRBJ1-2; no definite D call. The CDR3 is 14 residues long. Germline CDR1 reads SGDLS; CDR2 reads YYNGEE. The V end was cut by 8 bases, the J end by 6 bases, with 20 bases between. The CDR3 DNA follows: TGTGCCAGTAATAGCGGGGAAGTAATTAATGGCTACACCTTC. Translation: CASNSGEVINGYTF.

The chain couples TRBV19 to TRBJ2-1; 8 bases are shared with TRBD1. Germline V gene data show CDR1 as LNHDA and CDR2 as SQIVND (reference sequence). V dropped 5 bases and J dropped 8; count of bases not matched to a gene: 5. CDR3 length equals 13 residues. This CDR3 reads CASSDRGSDEQFF. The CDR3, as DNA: TGTGCCAGTAGTGACAGGGGATCGGATGAGCAGTTCTTC.

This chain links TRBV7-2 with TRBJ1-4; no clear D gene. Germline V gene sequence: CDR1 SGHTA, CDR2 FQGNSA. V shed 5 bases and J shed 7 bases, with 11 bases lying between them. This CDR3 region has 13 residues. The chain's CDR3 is CASSPMSREKLFF. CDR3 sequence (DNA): TGTGCCAGCAGCCCGATGAGTCGTGAAAAACTGTTTTTT.

Here the CDR3 DNA reads TGTGCCAGCTCACCCGAGACAGACTATGGCTACACCTTC. It encodes CASSPETDYGYTF. This chain joins TRBV18 and TRBJ1-2; D perhaps matches TRBD1 (5 bases). The CDR3 extends over 13 amino acids. The V and J ends lost 3 bases and 3 bases respectively, with 8 bases between them. Germline V gives CDR1 KGHSH, CDR2 LQKENI.

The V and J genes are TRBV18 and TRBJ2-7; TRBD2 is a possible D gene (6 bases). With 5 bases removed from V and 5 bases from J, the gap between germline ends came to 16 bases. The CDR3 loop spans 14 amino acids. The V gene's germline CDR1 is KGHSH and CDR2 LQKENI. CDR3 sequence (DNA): TGTGCCAGCTCAGGTGAACTAGCCGTCGACGAGCAGTACTTC. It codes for CASSGELAVDEQYF.

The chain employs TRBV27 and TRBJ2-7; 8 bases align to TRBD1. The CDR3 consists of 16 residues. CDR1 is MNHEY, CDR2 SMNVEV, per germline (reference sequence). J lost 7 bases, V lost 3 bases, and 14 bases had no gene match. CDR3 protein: CASSFWSRGLQMEQYF. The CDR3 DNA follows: TGTGCCAGCAGTTTTTGGAGCAGGGGGCTGCAAATGGAGCAGTACTTC.

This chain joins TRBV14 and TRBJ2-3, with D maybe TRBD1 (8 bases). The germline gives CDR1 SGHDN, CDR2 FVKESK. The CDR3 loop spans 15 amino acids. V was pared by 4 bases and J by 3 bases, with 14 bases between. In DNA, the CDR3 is TGTGCCAGCAGCCGAAACAGGGGGGGAACAGATACGCAGTATTTT. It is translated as CASSRNRGGTDTQYF.

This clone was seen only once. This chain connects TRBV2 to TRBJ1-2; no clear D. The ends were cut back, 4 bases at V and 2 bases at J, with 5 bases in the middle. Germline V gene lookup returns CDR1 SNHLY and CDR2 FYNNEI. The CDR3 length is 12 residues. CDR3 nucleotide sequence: TGTGCCAGCAGTGGAGGAAACTATGGCTACACCTTC. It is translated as CASSGGNYGYTF.

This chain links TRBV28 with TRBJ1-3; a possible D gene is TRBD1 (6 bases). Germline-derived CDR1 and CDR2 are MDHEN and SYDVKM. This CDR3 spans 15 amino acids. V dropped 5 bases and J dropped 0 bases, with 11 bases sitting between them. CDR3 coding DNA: TGTGCCAGCAGTCCAGCGGACAGCTCTGGAAACACCATATATTTT. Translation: CASSPADSSGNTIYF. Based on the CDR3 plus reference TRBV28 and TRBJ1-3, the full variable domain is DVKVTQSSRYLVKRTGEKVFLECVQDMDHENMFWYRQDPGLGLRLIYFSYDVKMKEKGDIPEGYSVSREKKERFSLILESASTNQTSMYLCASSPADSSGNTIYFGEGSWLTVV.

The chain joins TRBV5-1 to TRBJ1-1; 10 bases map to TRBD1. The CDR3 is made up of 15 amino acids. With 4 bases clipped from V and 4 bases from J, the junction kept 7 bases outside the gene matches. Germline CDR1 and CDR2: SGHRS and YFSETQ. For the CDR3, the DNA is TGCGCCAGCAGCCCGGGGACAGGGGAGGGCACTGAAGCTTTCTTT. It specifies CASSPGTGEGTEAFF.

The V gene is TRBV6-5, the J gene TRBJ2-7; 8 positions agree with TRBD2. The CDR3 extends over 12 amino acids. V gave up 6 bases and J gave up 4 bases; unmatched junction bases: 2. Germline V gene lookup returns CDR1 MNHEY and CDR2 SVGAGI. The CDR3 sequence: CASSGGGYEQYF. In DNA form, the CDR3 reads TGTGCCAGCAGCGGGGGGGGATACGAGCAGTACTTC.

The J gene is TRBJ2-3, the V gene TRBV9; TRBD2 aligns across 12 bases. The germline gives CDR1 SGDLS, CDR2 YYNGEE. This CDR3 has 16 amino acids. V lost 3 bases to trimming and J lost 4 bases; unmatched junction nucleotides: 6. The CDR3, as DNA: TGTGCCAGCAGCGGTGGACTAGCGGGGTCAGCAGATACGCAGTATTTT. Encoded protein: CASSGGLAGSADTQYF.

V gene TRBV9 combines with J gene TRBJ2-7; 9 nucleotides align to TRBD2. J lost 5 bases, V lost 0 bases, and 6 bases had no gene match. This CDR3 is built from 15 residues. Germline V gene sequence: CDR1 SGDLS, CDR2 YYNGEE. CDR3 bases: TGTGCCAGCAGCGTAGGAGCGGGAGGTAGTAACGAGCAGTACTTC. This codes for CASSVGAGGSNEQYF.